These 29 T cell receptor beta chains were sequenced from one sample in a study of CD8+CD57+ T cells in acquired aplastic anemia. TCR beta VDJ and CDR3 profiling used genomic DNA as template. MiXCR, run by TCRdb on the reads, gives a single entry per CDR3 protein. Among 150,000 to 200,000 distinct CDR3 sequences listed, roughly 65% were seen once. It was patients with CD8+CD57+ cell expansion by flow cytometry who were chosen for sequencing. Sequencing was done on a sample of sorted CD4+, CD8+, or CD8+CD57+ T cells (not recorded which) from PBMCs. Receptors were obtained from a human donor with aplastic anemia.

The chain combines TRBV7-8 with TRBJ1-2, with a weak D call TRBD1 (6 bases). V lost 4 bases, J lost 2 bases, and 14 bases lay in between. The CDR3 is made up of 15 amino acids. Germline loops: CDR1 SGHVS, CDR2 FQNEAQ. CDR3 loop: CASSSDPGANYGYTF. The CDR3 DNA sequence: TGTGCCAGCAGCTCAGATCCGGGGGCAAACTATGGCTACACCTTC.

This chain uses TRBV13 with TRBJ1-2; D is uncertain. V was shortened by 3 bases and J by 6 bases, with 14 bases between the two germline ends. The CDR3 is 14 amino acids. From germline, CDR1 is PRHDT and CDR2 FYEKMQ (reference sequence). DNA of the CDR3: TGTGCCAGCAGCTTCGCTGGTCGGTCGGATGGCTACACCTTC. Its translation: CASSFAGRSDGYTF. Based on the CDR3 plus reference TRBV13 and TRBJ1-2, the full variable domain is AAGVIQSPRHLIKEKRETATLKCYPIPRHDTVYWYQQGPGQDPQFLISFYEKMQSDKGSIPDRFSAQQFSDYHSELNMSSLELGDSALYFCASSFAGRSDGYTFGSGTRLTVV.

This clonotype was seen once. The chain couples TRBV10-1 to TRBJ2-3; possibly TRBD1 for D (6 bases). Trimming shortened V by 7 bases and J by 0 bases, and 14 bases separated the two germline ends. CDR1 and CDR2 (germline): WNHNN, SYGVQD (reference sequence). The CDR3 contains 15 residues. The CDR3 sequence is CASNKRQGSTDTQYF. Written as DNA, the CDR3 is TGCGCCAGCAATAAAAGGCAGGGGAGCACAGATACGCAGTATTTT.

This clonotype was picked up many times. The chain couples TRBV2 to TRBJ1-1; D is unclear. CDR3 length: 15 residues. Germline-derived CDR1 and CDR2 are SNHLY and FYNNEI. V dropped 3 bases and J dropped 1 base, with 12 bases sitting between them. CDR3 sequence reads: CASSDTSGPNTEAFF. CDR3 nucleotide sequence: TGTGCCAGCAGTGATACATCGGGCCCGAACACTGAAGCTTTCTTT.

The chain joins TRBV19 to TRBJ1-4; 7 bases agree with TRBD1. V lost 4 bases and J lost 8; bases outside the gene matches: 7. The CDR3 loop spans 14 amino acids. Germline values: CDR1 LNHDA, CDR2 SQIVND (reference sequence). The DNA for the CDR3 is TGTGCCAGTAGTAAGGGCAGGGGGTTCGAAAAACTGTTTTTT. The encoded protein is CASSKGRGFEKLFF. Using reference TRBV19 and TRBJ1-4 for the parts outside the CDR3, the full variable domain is DGGITQSPKYLFRKEGQNVTLSCEQNLNHDAMYWYRQDPGQGLRLIYYSQIVNDFQKGDIAEGYSVSREKKESFPLTVTSAQKNPTAFYLCASSKGRGFEKLFFGSGTQLSVL.

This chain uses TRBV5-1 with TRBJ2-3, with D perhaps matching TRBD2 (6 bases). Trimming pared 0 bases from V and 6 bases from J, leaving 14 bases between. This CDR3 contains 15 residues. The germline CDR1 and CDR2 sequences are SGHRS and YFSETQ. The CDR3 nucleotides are TGCGCCAGCAGCTTGGTTGCGCAGGGACTTGATACGCAGTATTTT. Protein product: CASSLVAQGLDTQYF.

This chain's CDR3 is CAATGAYEQYF. The CDR3 DNA is TGTGCCGCCACAGGGGCCTACGAGCAGTACTTC. The chain couples TRBV6-5 to TRBJ2-7; 7 bases fit TRBD1. J gave up 2 bases and V 11 bases, and 3 bases lay outside the gene matches. Germline lookup yields CDR1 MNHEY and CDR2 SVGAGI. The CDR3 sequence is 11 residues long.

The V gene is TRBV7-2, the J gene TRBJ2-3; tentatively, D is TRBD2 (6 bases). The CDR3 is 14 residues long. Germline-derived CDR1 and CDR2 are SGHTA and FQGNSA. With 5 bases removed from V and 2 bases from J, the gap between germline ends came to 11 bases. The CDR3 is CASSESGHTDTQYF. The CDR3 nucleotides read TGTGCCAGCAGCGAGAGCGGGCACACAGATACGCAGTATTTT.

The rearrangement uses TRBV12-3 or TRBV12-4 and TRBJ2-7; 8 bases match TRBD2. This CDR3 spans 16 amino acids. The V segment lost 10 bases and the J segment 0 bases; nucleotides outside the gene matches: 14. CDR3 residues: CATTPGSGTLSYEQYF. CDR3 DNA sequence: TGTGCCACCACCCCGGGTAGCGGGACGCTCTCCTACGAGCAGTACTTC.

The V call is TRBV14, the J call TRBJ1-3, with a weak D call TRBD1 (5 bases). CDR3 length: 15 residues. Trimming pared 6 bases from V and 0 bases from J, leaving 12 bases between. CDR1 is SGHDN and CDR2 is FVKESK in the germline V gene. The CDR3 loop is CASRYWDVSGNTIYF. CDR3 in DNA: TGTGCCAGCAGGTATTGGGACGTCTCTGGAAACACCATATATTTT.

CDR3: CATSDVTGVPDTDTQYF. CDR3 in DNA: TGTGCCACCAGTGATGTAACAGGGGTCCCGGACACAGATACGCAGTATTTT. The chain carries TRBV24-1 and TRBJ2-3; TRBD1 agrees at 7 bases. V shed 3 bases and J 2 bases; nucleotides not matched to a gene: 10. This CDR3 is 17 amino acids long. Per germline, CDR1 KGHDR and CDR2 SFDVKD.

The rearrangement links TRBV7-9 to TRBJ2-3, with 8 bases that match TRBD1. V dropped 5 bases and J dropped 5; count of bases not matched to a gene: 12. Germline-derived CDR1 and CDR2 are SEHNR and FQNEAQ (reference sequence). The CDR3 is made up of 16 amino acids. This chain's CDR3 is CASSEAGGKQGDTQYF. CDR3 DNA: TGTGCCAGCAGCGAGGCAGGGGGCAAGCAAGGAGATACGCAGTATTTT.

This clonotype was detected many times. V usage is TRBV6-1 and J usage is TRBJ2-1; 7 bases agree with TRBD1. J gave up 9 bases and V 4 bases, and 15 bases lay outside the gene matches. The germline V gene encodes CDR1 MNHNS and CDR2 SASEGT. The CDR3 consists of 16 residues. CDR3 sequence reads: CASSGPLRGRSGEQFF. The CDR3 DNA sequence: TGTGCCAGCAGTGGGCCACTTAGGGGGCGTAGTGGTGAGCAGTTCTTC.

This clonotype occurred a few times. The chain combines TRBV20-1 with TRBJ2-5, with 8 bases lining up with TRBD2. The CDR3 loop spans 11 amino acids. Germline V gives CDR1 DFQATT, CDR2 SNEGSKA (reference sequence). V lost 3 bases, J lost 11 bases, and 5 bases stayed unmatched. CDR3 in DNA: TGCAGTGCTAGTGAAGCGGGGGCTCAGTACTTC. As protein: CSASEAGAQYF.

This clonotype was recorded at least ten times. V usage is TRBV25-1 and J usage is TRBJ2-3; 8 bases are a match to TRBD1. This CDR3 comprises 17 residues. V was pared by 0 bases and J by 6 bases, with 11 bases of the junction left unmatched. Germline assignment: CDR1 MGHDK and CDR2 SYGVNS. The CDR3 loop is CASSEYTDRGTADTQYF. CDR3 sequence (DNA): TGTGCCAGCAGTGAATATACCGACAGGGGTACCGCGGATACGCAGTATTTT.

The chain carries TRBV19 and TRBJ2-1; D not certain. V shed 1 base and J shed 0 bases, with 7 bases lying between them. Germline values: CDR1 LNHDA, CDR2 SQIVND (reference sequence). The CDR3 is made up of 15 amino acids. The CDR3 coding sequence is TGTGCCAGTAGTATAGCACAGAGCTCCTACAATGAGCAGTTCTTC. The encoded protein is CASSIAQSSYNEQFF.

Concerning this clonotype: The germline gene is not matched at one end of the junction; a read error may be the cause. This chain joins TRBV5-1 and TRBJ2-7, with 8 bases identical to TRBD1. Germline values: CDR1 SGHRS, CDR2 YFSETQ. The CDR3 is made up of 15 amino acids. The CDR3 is CASSLHPGTGPDQYF. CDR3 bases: TGTGCCAGCAGCTTGCATCCCGGGACAGGACCCGATCAGTACTTC.

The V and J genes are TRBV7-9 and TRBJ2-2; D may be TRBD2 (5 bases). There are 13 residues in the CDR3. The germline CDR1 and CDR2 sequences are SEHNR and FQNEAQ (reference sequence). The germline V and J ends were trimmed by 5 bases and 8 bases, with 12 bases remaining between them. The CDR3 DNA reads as TGTGCCAGCAGCATCCGACCGGGAGGGGAGCTGTTTTTT. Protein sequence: CASSIRPGGELFF.

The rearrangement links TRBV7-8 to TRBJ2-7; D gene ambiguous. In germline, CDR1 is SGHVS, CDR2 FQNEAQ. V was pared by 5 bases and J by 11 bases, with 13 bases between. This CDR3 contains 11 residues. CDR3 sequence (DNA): TGTGCCAGCAGCAACCTCCAAGAAGAGTACTTC. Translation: CASSNLQEEYF.

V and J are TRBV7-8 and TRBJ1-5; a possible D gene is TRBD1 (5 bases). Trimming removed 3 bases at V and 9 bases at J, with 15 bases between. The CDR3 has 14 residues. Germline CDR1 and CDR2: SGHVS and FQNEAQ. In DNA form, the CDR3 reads TGTGCCAGCAGCTTGGTTGGGGGGTCGGGGCCCCAGCATTTT. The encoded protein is CASSLVGGSGPQHF. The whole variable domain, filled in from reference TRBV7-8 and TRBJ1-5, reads GAGVSQSPRYKVAKRGQDVALRCDPISGHVSLFWYQQALGQGPEFLTYFQNEAQLDKSGLPSDRFFAERPEGSVSTLKIQRTQQEDSAVYLCASSLVGGSGPQHFGDGTRLSIL.

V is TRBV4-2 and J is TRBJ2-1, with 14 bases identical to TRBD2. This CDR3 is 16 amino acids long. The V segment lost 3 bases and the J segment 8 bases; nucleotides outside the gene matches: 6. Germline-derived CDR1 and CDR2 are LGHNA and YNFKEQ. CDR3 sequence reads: CASSHTGTSGGDEQFF. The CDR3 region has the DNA TGTGCCAGCAGCCACACCGGGACTAGCGGGGGAGATGAGCAGTTCTTC.

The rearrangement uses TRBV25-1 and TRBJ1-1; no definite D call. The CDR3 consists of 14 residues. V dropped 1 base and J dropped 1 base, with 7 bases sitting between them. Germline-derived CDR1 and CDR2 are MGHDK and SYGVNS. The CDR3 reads CASSEFWGNTEAFF. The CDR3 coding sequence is TGTGCCAGCAGTGAATTCTGGGGGAACACTGAAGCTTTCTTT.

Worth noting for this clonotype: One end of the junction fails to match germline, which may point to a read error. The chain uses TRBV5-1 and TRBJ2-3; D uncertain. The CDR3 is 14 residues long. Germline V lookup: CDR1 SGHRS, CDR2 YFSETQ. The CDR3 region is CASSLASSTDTQYF. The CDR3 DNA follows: TGTGCCAGCAGCTTGGCCTCTAGCACAGATACGCAGTATTTT. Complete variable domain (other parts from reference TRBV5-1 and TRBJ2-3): KAGVTQTPRYLIKTRGQQVTLSCSPISGHRSVSWYQQTPGQGLQFLFEYFSETQRNKGNFPGRFSGRQFSNSRSEMNVSTLELGDSALYLCASSLASSTDTQYFGPGTRLTVL.

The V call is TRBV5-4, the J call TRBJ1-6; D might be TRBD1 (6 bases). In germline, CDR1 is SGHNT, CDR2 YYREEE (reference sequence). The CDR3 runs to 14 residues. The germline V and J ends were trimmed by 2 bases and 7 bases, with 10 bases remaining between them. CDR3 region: CASSLRDTNSPLHF. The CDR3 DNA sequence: TGTGCCAGCAGCTTAAGGGACACCAATTCACCCCTCCACTTT.

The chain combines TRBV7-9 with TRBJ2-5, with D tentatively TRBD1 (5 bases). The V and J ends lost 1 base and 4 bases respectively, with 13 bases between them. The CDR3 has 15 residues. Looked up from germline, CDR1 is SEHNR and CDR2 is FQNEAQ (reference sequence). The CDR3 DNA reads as TGTGCCAGCAGCTTAGTACGGATTAGGGGAGAGACCCAGTACTTC. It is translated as CASSLVRIRGETQYF.

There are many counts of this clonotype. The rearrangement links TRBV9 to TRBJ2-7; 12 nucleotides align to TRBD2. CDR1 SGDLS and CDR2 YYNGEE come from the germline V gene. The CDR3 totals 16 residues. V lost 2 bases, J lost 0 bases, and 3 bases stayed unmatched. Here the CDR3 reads CASSVSSGGASYEQYF. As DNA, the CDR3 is TGTGCCAGCAGCGTCTCTAGCGGGGGGGCCTCCTACGAGCAGTACTTC.

The CDR3 region has the DNA TGTGCCACCAGTGATTCGACAGGGGGCATGGACGAGCAGTACTTC. It translates to CATSDSTGGMDEQYF. The chain joins TRBV24-1 to TRBJ2-7, with 10 nucleotides matching TRBD1. This CDR3 has 15 amino acids. Germline loops: CDR1 KGHDR, CDR2 SFDVKD. Trimming cost V 2 bases and J 5 bases; bases outside gene matches: 5.

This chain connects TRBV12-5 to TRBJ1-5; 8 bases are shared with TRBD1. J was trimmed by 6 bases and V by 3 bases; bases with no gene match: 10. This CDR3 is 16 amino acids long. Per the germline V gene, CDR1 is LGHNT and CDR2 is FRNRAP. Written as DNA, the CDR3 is TGTGCTAGTGGTTTACCGGGACAGGACGGAACTCAGCCCCAGCATTTT. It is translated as CASGLPGQDGTQPQHF.

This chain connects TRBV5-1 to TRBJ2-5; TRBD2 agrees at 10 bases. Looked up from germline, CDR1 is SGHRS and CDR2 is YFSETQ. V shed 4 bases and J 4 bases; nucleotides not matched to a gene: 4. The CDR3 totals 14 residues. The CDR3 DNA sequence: TGCGCCAGCAGCCCAGCGGGGGGGCCAGAGACCCAGTACTTC. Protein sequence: CASSPAGGPETQYF.